Presented here are 32 T cell receptor beta chains from one specimen sequenced in a study of T-cell memory formation after mild COVID-19. Each CDR3 protein gets one entry after TCRdb re-called the 5' RACE reads with MiXCR. The sample yields 300,000 to 400,000 distinct CDR3 sequences, around 27% seen once. The sequenced sample consisted of PBMCs or a T cell subset sorted from them (not recorded which). These TCRs come from an adult woman who had mild COVID-19 (a few samples of this study predate the infection). Cell type and time point are not known.

The sample holds a few counts of this clonotype. The V and J genes are TRBV6-5 and TRBJ1-1; D not resolved. CDR3 size: 13 residues. Germline CDR1 is MNHEY and CDR2 is SVGAGI. The V and J ends lost 6 bases and 5 bases respectively, with 13 bases between them. The CDR3 spells CASSSLLATEAFF. The CDR3 nucleotides read TGTGCCAGCAGCTCCTTACTTGCTACTGAAGCTTTCTTT.

This clonotype was detected only a few times. The chain employs TRBV6-2 or TRBV6-3 and TRBJ2-1, with 9 bases aligning to TRBD2. The CDR3 has 18 residues. V lost 4 bases to trimming and J lost 1 base; unmatched junction nucleotides: 11. The germline gives CDR1 MNHEY, CDR2 SVGEGT. CDR3 protein: CASSSWGVAGVSYNEQFF. The CDR3 coding sequence is TGTGCCAGCAGTTCCTGGGGGGTAGCGGGAGTGTCCTACAATGAGCAGTTCTTC.

This clonotype was observed a handful of times. The V call is TRBV15, the J call TRBJ2-5; tentative D call: TRBD2 (6 bases). CDR3 length equals 16 residues. The V gene's germline CDR1 is LNHNV and CDR2 YYDKDF (reference sequence). Deletions cut 4 bases from V and 2 bases from J, with 17 bases between. As DNA, the CDR3 is TGTGCCACCAGCAAGGGGTCGGCGGGGTGGCAAGAGACCCAGTACTTC. This codes for CATSKGSAGWQETQYF.

This rearrangement joins TRBV19 to TRBJ2-2, with TRBD2 matching over 14 bases. Germline loops: CDR1 LNHDA, CDR2 SQIVND (reference sequence). The CDR3 sequence is 17 residues long. The ends lost 6 bases at V and 2 bases at J; junction bases unmatched: 5. The CDR3 reads CASRGLAGGGNTGELFF. CDR3 nucleotide sequence: TGTGCCAGTAGAGGACTAGCGGGAGGAGGTAACACCGGGGAGCTGTTTTTT.

This chain joins TRBV20-1 and TRBJ1-4; TRBD1 might be the D (5 bases). Germline lookup yields CDR1 DFQATT and CDR2 SNEGSKA (reference sequence). This CDR3 region has 12 residues. Trimming took 2 bases from V and 4 from J, leaving 5 bases between them. CDR3 region: CSARQGNEKLFF. Written as DNA, the CDR3 is TGCAGTGCTAGACAGGGTAATGAAAAACTGTTTTTT.

The genes are TRBV2 and TRBJ2-2; 7 bases are a match to TRBD1. The V gene's germline CDR1 is SNHLY and CDR2 FYNNEI. CDR3 length equals 13 residues. The J segment lost 6 bases and the V segment lost 5 bases, leaving 3 bases of the junction unmatched. Here the CDR3 reads CASSRDSPGELFF. In DNA form, the CDR3 reads TGTGCCAGCAGTAGGGACAGCCCCGGGGAGCTGTTTTTT.

J is TRBJ2-2 and V is TRBV11-2, with a weak D call TRBD1 (6 bases). CDR3 size: 16 residues. V dropped 5 bases and J dropped 1 base, with 14 bases sitting between them. Looked up from germline, CDR1 is SGHAT and CDR2 is FQNNGV. The CDR3 nucleotides are TGTGCCAGCAGCAAAACAGGGACGGGGAACACCGGGGAGCTGTTTTTT. Its translation is CASSKTGTGNTGELFF. Combining the CDR3 with reference TRBV11-2 and TRBJ2-2 gives the whole variable domain EAGVAQSPRYKIIEKRQSVAFWCNPISGHATLYWYQQILGQGPKLLIQFQNNGVVDDSQLPKDRFSAERLKGVDSTLKIQPAKLEDSAVYLCASSKTGTGNTGELFFGEGSRLTVL.

This sequence joins TRBV19 and TRBJ2-7, with D maybe TRBD2 (5 bases). This CDR3 spans 15 amino acids. V gave up 4 bases and J gave up 3 bases, with 16 bases separating them. Germline V lookup: CDR1 LNHDA, CDR2 SQIVND (reference sequence). This CDR3 is CASSSPSRGIYEQYF. DNA for the CDR3: TGTGCCAGTAGTAGCCCCTCTCGGGGAATCTACGAGCAGTACTTC. The whole variable domain, filled in from reference TRBV19 and TRBJ2-7, reads DGGITQSPKYLFRKEGQNVTLSCEQNLNHDAMYWYRQDPGQGLRLIYYSQIVNDFQKGDIAEGYSVSREKKESFPLTVTSAQKNPTAFYLCASSSPSRGIYEQYFGPGTRLTVT.

The J gene is TRBJ2-5, the V gene TRBV4-1, with D unresolved. Germline V lookup: CDR1 MGHRA, CDR2 YSYEKL. This CDR3 spans 15 amino acids. V lost 1 base to trimming and J lost 5 bases, with 14 bases between them. The CDR3: CASSQVARQGETQYF. CDR3 sequence (DNA): TGCGCCAGCAGCCAAGTCGCCAGACAAGGGGAGACCCAGTACTTC.

The chain is built from TRBV7-9 and TRBJ2-1, with 12 bases that match TRBD2. Per the germline V gene, CDR1 is SEHNR and CDR2 is FQNEAQ (reference sequence). This CDR3 has 15 amino acids. V trimming: 1 base; J trimming: 7 bases; junction bases outside the gene matches: 2. The CDR3 coding sequence is TGTGCCAGCAGCTTAGGGACTAGCGGGGAGAATGAGCAGTTCTTC. Amino acids: CASSLGTSGENEQFF. The entire variable domain, with the rest obtained from reference TRBV7-9 and TRBJ2-1, is as follows: DTGVSQNPRHKITKRGQNVTFRCDPISEHNRLYWYRQTLGQGPEFLTYFQNEAQLEKSRLLSDRFSAERPKGSFSTLEIQRTEQGDSAMYLCASSLGTSGENEQFFGPGTRLTVL.

V is TRBV5-1 and J is TRBJ2-3; maybe TRBD2 (5 bases). The germline V gene has CDR1 SGHRS and CDR2 YFSETQ. V lost 4 bases and J 6 bases, leaving 15 bases between the germline ends. This CDR3 contains 14 residues. As DNA, the CDR3 is TGCGCCAGCAGCCGCTCCGGGAATAGGGATACGCAGTATTTT. Protein sequence: CASSRSGNRDTQYF.

This chain uses TRBV6-2 or TRBV6-3 with TRBJ2-5; no clear D gene. The CDR3 contains 14 residues. Trimming stripped 6 bases from V and 2 bases from J, with 13 bases between. Germline assignment: CDR1 MNHEY and CDR2 SVGEGT. CDR3 bases: TGTGCCAGCAGATTGGCGGCAGGACAAGAGACCCAGTACTTC. It codes for CASRLAAGQETQYF.

This rearrangement joins TRBV24-1 to TRBJ2-3; TRBD1 matches 9 bases. CDR1 KGHDR and CDR2 SFDVKD come from the germline V gene. V shed 7 bases, J shed 1 base, and the junction held 5 bases outside the gene matches. The CDR3 covers 15 residues. The DNA of the CDR3 is TGTGCCACCAGCGGACAGGGGTCTGGCACAGATACGCAGTATTTT. It translates to CATSGQGSGTDTQYF.

This clonotype was observed a few times. The chain joins TRBV20-1 to TRBJ2-5, with D maybe TRBD2 (6 bases). This CDR3 spans 14 amino acids. The germline V gene has CDR1 DFQATT and CDR2 SNEGSKA (reference sequence). Trimming left V 3 bases short and J 7 bases short, with 18 bases between. CDR3 nucleotide sequence: TGCAGTGCTAGGTCAGCGGTGGCGGAGGGGACCCAGTACTTC. This translates into CSARSAVAEGTQYF.

The chain has TRBV5-1 and TRBJ2-3; unclear D gene. CDR1 is SGHRS and CDR2 is YFSETQ in the germline V gene. V was clipped by 4 bases and J by 2 bases, with 17 bases between them. This CDR3 comprises 16 residues. The CDR3 nucleotides read TGCGCCAGCAGCCCTAAGAACGAGCTAACCACAGATACGCAGTATTTT. Translation: CASSPKNELTTDTQYF.

This sequence joins TRBV5-1 and TRBJ2-7; no clear D gene. The germline CDR1 and CDR2 sequences are SGHRS and YFSETQ. The CDR3 is made up of 14 amino acids. V was clipped by 0 bases and J by 1 base, with 8 bases between them. Written as DNA, the CDR3 is TGCGCCAGCAGCTTGGATTGGCAGTCCTACGAGCAGTACTTC. It specifies CASSLDWQSYEQYF.

CDR3 DNA sequence: TGTGCCAGCAGCTTAAAGGCCGGGACAGGGCAGTTCTTC. Protein: CASSLKAGTGQFF. The J gene is TRBJ2-1, the V gene TRBV3-1; 8 bases are shared with TRBD1. The length of the CDR3 is 13 residues. The V segment lost 5 bases and the J segment 12 bases; nucleotides outside the gene matches: 9. Germline CDR1 LGHDT, CDR2 YNNKEL (reference sequence).

A few counts support this clonotype. CDR3 nucleotides: TGTGCCAGCAGCCCGTTCGTTCCTACGGGGCACACCGGGGAGCTGTTTTTT. Protein: CASSPFVPTGHTGELFF. The chain employs TRBV7-9 and TRBJ2-2; D might be TRBD1 or TRBD2, each matching 5 bases. Trimming left V 5 bases short and J 3 bases short, with 19 bases between. Germline-derived CDR1 and CDR2 are SEHNR and FQNEAQ (reference sequence). CDR3 length: 17 amino acids.

The chain is built from TRBV9 and TRBJ1-1; TRBD1 aligns across 9 bases. Germline V lookup: CDR1 SGDLS, CDR2 YYNGEE. V dropped 4 bases and J dropped 1; count of bases not matched to a gene: 8. This CDR3 has 16 residues. The CDR3 bases are TGTGCCAGCAGCCTCGGGACAGGGCTCTCGAACACTGAAGCTTTCTTT. Encoded protein: CASSLGTGLSNTEAFF.

J is TRBJ2-5 and V is TRBV29-1; TRBD1 matches 7 bases. The CDR3 loop spans 11 amino acids. CDR1 is SQVTM, CDR2 ANQGSEA, per germline. V lost 7 bases, J lost 4 bases, and 3 bases stayed unmatched. Written as DNA, the CDR3 is TGCAGCGCCAGACAGGGAGAGACCCAGTACTTC. It yields the protein CSARQGETQYF.

This clonotype has only one observation. The genes are TRBV20-1 and TRBJ2-3; D may be TRBD2 (5 bases). Germline lookup yields CDR1 DFQATT and CDR2 SNEGSKA (reference sequence). Deletions cut 3 bases from V and 2 bases from J, with 21 bases between. The length of the CDR3 is 17 residues. The CDR3 DNA reads TGCAGTGCTAGTGAAGGCGGGCCTCCCGGGAACACAGATACGCAGTATTTT. Protein sequence: CSASEGGPPGNTDTQYF.

This clonotype was detected a few times. The genes are TRBV24-1 and TRBJ2-1; TRBD2 is a possible D gene (6 bases). From germline, CDR1 is KGHDR and CDR2 SFDVKD. Trimming took off 6 bases at V and 7 bases at J, with 12 bases between the two ends. CDR3 length equals 13 residues. The CDR3 DNA reads TGTGCCACCAGTCGGGGTGGGGGGAATGAGCAGTTCTTC. This sequence encodes CATSRGGGNEQFF.

The rearrangement links TRBV12-3 or TRBV12-4 to TRBJ1-5; D is perhaps TRBD1 (6 bases). CDR3 size: 14 residues. V lost 7 bases, J lost 2 bases, and 12 bases lay in between. CDR3 sequence reads: CASTGQLGNQPQHF. Here the CDR3 DNA reads TGTGCCAGCACTGGACAGTTAGGCAATCAGCCCCAGCATTTT.

This chain links TRBV28 with TRBJ2-6; no clear D. Germline V gene lookup returns CDR1 MDHEN and CDR2 SYDVKM. V lost 5 bases to trimming and J lost 0 bases, with 8 bases between them. The CDR3 is 15 amino acids. DNA of the CDR3: TGTGCCAGCAGTCTGTGGACCTCTGGGGCCAACGTCCTGACTTTC. It is translated as CASSLWTSGANVLTF.

This clonotype has just a few counts. The chain has TRBV5-1 and TRBJ2-3; D gene unclear. The length of the CDR3 is 13 residues. V lost 6 bases to trimming and J lost 4 bases, with 12 bases between them. In germline, CDR1 is SGHRS, CDR2 YFSETQ. CDR3 DNA: TGCGCCAGCACCCGCGTGGGGTCAGATACGCAGTATTTT. Protein: CASTRVGSDTQYF.

This clonotype appeared a few times. The chain employs TRBV29-1 and TRBJ1-2; possible D gene TRBD1, 6 bases. V shed 4 bases and J shed 2 bases, with 11 bases lying between them. This CDR3 has 13 residues. The V gene's germline CDR1 is SQVTM and CDR2 ANQGSEA. The CDR3 nucleotides read TGCAGCGTTGTGGGGGGCTGGAACTATGGCTACACCTTC. Amino acids: CSVVGGWNYGYTF.

The table lists this clonotype with a few counts. This CDR3 reads CASSLLRGLNTEAFF. The CDR3 DNA is TGTGCCAGCAGCTTGTTGAGGGGGCTGAACACTGAAGCTTTCTTT. The J gene is TRBJ1-1, the V gene TRBV11-1; 7 bases map to TRBD1. Trimming took 3 bases from V and 0 from J; bases not matched to a gene: 4. This CDR3 has 15 residues. In germline, CDR1 is SGHAT, CDR2 FQDESV (reference sequence). Drawing the rest from reference TRBV11-1 and TRBJ1-1, the complete variable domain is EAEVAQSPRYKITEKSQAVAFWCDPISGHATLYWYRQILGQGPELLVQFQDESVVDDSQLPKDRFSAERLKGVDSTLKIQPAELGDSAMYLCASSLLRGLNTEAFFGQGTRLTVV.

The CDR3 nucleotides are TGTGCCAGCAGCCAAGGAAAAGGACACAGCAAGTACGAGCAGTACTTC. This encodes CASSQGKGHSKYEQYF. The chain links TRBV14 to TRBJ2-7; D may be TRBD1 (5 bases). The germline gives CDR1 SGHDN, CDR2 FVKESK. The CDR3 contains 16 residues. Deletions cut 1 base from V and 4 bases from J, with 17 bases between. The whole variable domain, remainder taken from reference TRBV14 and TRBJ2-7, is EAGVTQFPSHSVIEKGQTVTLRCDPISGHDNLYWYRRVMGKEIKFLLHFVKESKQDESGMPNNRFLAERTGGTYSTLKVQPAELEDSGVYFCASSQGKGHSKYEQYFGPGTRLTVT.

The chain recombines TRBV7-9 with TRBJ2-5, with TRBD1 matching over 9 bases. With 5 bases clipped from V and 3 bases from J, the junction kept 4 bases outside the gene matches. There are 14 residues in the CDR3. Looked up from germline, CDR1 is SEHNR and CDR2 is FQNEAQ (reference sequence). As DNA, the CDR3 is TGTGCCAGCAGCGACCGGGACAGGGAAGAGACCCAGTACTTC. It encodes CASSDRDREETQYF.

The chain has TRBV11-2 and TRBJ1-2, with D maybe TRBD1 (6 bases). Germline values: CDR1 SGHAT, CDR2 FQNNGV. Trimming took off 3 bases at V and 4 bases at J, with 12 bases between the two ends. This CDR3 spans 14 amino acids. CDR3 sequence reads: CASSLTAGAYGYTF. As DNA, the CDR3 is TGTGCCAGCAGCTTGACGGCAGGGGCCTATGGCTACACCTTC.

The chain combines TRBV27 with TRBJ2-7, with a tentative D call TRBD1 (5 bases). Trimming left V 6 bases short and J 3 bases short, with 18 bases between. The CDR3 sequence is 15 residues long. Germline CDR1 and CDR2: MNHEY and SMNVEV (reference sequence). As DNA, the CDR3 is TGTGCCAGCAGCTTAATGGGGCTAGGGGACTACGAGCAGTACTTC. It is translated as CASSLMGLGDYEQYF.

This clonotype showed up many times. V gene TRBV7-9 combines with J gene TRBJ2-7; perhaps TRBD1 as D (6 bases). The CDR3 extends over 14 amino acids. V was shortened by 1 base and J by 3 bases, with 10 bases between the two germline ends. Germline CDR1 SEHNR, CDR2 FQNEAQ (reference sequence). The CDR3 nucleotides are TGTGCCAGCAGCTTAGGCAGGGGCGGCTACGAGCAGTACTTC. This encodes CASSLGRGGYEQYF.